The 7 T cell receptor beta chains listed next were all sequenced from one sample in a study of blood T cell repertoires in COVID-19. The data were produced by immunoSEQ multiplex PCR, yet TCRdb's version contains in-frame clones alone and is incomplete. This table has about 150,000 clones, approximately 80% appearing once. Sequenced input: peripheral blood. The origin of the receptors is a woman aged 45 to 65 with acute or convalescent COVID-19.

A few counts support this clone. This sequence joins TRBV19 and TRBJ1-5; D may be TRBD1 (5 bases). Germline V gives CDR1 LNHDA, CDR2 SQIVND (reference sequence). Trimming removed 6 bases at V and 0 bases at J, with 6 bases between. There are 13 residues in the CDR3. As DNA, the CDR3 is TGTGCCAGTAGGACAGTTAGCAATCAGCCCCAGCATTTT. It codes for CASRTVSNQPQHF.

This clone has only a few counts. The chain carries TRBV29-1 and TRBJ1-6, with TRBD1 identical over 7 bases. CDR1 SQVTM and CDR2 ANQGSEA come from the germline V gene. This CDR3 has 14 residues. The V segment lost 0 bases and the J segment 8 bases; nucleotides outside the gene matches: 4. CDR3 protein: CSVEDGTEDSPLHF. The CDR3 DNA reads TGCAGCGTTGAAGATGGGACAGAGGATTCACCCCTCCACTTT.

The gene calls are TRBV7-2 and TRBJ1-1; the D is unclear. Per germline, CDR1 SGHTA and CDR2 FQGNSA. The germline V and J ends were trimmed by 3 bases and 4 bases, with 18 bases remaining between them. This CDR3 has 16 amino acids. CDR3 region: CASSFGTGSGSTEAFF. CDR3 coding DNA: TGTGCCAGCAGCTTCGGTACGGGGTCGGGGAGCACTGAAGCTTTCTTT.

The chain couples TRBV7-3 to TRBJ1-1, with a possible D match to TRBD1 (6 bases). CDR1 is SGHTA, CDR2 FQGTGA, per germline. V lost 5 bases and J lost 3, with 19 bases in between. The CDR3 covers 16 residues. The CDR3 DNA is TGTGCCAGCAGCAGAACAGGGATCGGGGATGACACTGAAGCTTTCTTT. Translated, it gives CASSRTGIGDDTEAFF.

The count of this clone is one. This chain links TRBV2 with TRBJ1-4, with a possible D match to TRBD1 (5 bases). Germline V CDR1 and CDR2: SNHLY, FYNNEI. This CDR3 spans 14 amino acids. The ends were cut back, 1 base at V and 7 bases at J, with 10 bases in the middle. CDR3 in amino acids: CASSEVGAGEKLFF. CDR3 DNA sequence: TGTGCCAGCAGTGAAGTAGGGGCTGGTGAAAAACTGTTTTTT.

This sequence joins TRBV5-4 and TRBJ2-5; TRBD1 agrees at 9 bases. With V trimmed by 1 base and J by 3 bases, 4 bases remained unmatched. Per the germline V gene, CDR1 is SGHNT and CDR2 is YYREEE (reference sequence). The CDR3 has 15 amino acids. The CDR3 loop reads CASSLPTGGKETQYF. CDR3 DNA sequence: TGTGCCAGCAGCTTGCCTACAGGGGGCAAAGAGACCCAGTACTTC.

The CDR3 DNA follows: TGTGCCAGCAGTCGAGCAGGGGATGACGAAAAACTGTTTTTT. As protein: CASSRAGDDEKLFF. The chain carries TRBV4-2 and TRBJ1-4; D might be TRBD1 (6 bases). CDR3 length: 14 residues. Trimming took 6 bases from V and 8 from J, leaving 16 bases between them. Germline V gene sequence: CDR1 LGHNA, CDR2 YNFKEQ.